The 24 T cell receptor beta chains presented below share a single source sample, sequenced in a study of identical twins (dated by TCRdb to 2016 to 2018). The library was produced with 5' RACE. This sample was sequenced with an Illumina HiSeq 2000. TCRdb trimmed public reads at Q25 via fastp, called clones via MiXCR and kept in-frame beta chains. Each CDR3 protein gets just one entry, which takes the most common genes and DNA from the rows behind it. The sample records some 330,000 distinct CDR3 sequences, 9% to 10% of which are singletons. Roughly 9% of the sample is taken by the ten largest. The source material was naive T cells sorted from blood. This sample's cell subset or site label indicates: cells isolated with a human naive T-cell isolation kit. All receptors derive from a woman in her forties or fifties in good health.

V is TRBV5-1 and J is TRBJ2-7, with D possibly being TRBD1 or TRBD2 (5 bases each). The germline V gene has CDR1 SGHRS and CDR2 YFSETQ. CDR3 size: 15 residues. V was shortened by 2 bases and J by 0 bases, with 12 bases between the two germline ends. The CDR3 nucleotides are TGCGCCAGCAGCTTCGGCAGGGACCTCTCCTACGAGCAGTACTTC. As protein: CASSFGRDLSYEQYF.

V is TRBV12-5 and J is TRBJ2-3; D not resolved. The V and J ends lost 3 bases and 2 bases respectively, with 3 bases between them. The CDR3 extends over 12 amino acids. The germline CDR1 and CDR2 sequences are LGHNT and FRNRAP. The CDR3 region is CASGFTTDTQYF. The CDR3 nucleotides read TGTGCTAGTGGTTTTACCACAGATACGCAGTATTTT.

The chain couples TRBV20-1 to TRBJ2-1, with 7 bases that match TRBD2. V lost 6 bases to trimming and J lost 4 bases; unmatched junction nucleotides: 9. This CDR3 comprises 14 residues. CDR1 DFQATT and CDR2 SNEGSKA come from the germline V gene (reference sequence). This CDR3 is CSARLARSYNEQFF. The CDR3 DNA sequence: TGCAGTGCCCGACTAGCCCGGTCATACAATGAGCAGTTCTTC.

This clonotype came up many times. V and J are TRBV7-9 and TRBJ2-1; D possibly corresponds to TRBD1 (6 bases). The CDR3 length is 13 residues. The germline V gene has CDR1 SEHNR and CDR2 FQNEAQ (reference sequence). V was shortened by 5 bases and J by 1 base, with 6 bases between the two germline ends. The CDR3 reads CASSRGSYNEQFF. The CDR3 region has the DNA TGTGCCAGCAGCAGGGGGTCCTACAATGAGCAGTTCTTC.

This clonotype was seen more than once but under ten times. V and J are TRBV10-3 and TRBJ2-7, with D perhaps matching TRBD2 (6 bases). The germline CDR1 and CDR2 sequences are ENHRY and SYGVKD. V was pared by 2 bases and J by 9 bases, with 11 bases between. CDR3 size: 12 residues. In DNA form, the CDR3 reads TGTGCCATCAGTGAGCCCGGGACTCCGCAGTACTTC. It specifies CAISEPGTPQYF.

The rearrangement uses TRBV6-1 and TRBJ2-3, with D uncertain. Looked up from germline, CDR1 is MNHNS and CDR2 is SASEGT. V lost 7 bases to trimming and J lost 0 bases, with 8 bases between them. CDR3 size: 13 residues. CDR3 in amino acids: CASKGSSTDTQYF. CDR3 DNA: TGTGCCAGCAAAGGCAGCAGCACAGATACGCAGTATTTT.

This clonotype has at least ten counts. The rearrangement joins TRBV5-1 to TRBJ2-1; D possibly corresponds to TRBD2 (5 bases). The CDR3 runs 15 residues. V lost 2 bases and J 7 bases, leaving 16 bases between the germline ends. Germline V gives CDR1 SGHRS, CDR2 YFSETQ. CDR3 region: CASSFSLRGLNEQFF. DNA of the CDR3: TGCGCCAGCAGCTTTAGTCTCAGAGGGCTAAATGAGCAGTTCTTC.

This clonotype has a handful of counts. The CDR3 sequence is CASSYDGQQREAFF. CDR3 sequence (DNA): TGTGCCAGCAGTTATGACGGTCAGCAACGAGAAGCTTTCTTT. The chain carries TRBV6-5 and TRBJ1-1; D ambiguous. CDR1 is MNHEY, CDR2 SVGAGI, per germline. V was cut by 3 bases and J by 8 bases, with 16 bases left in between. This CDR3 is built from 14 residues.

This clonotype occurred many times. The chain employs TRBV20-1 and TRBJ2-5; tentative D call: TRBD1 (7 bases). CDR1 and CDR2 (germline): DFQATT, SNEGSKA (reference sequence). The CDR3 contains 13 residues. V lost 2 bases, J lost 5 bases, and 12 bases lay in between. CDR3 sequence reads: CSARRTGGETQYF. CDR3 DNA: TGCAGTGCTAGACGGACAGGAGGGGAGACCCAGTACTTC.

This clonotype was detected only a few times. The genes are TRBV30 and TRBJ2-1; D perhaps matches TRBD1 (5 bases). Between the trimmed V and J ends, which lost 4 bases and 9 bases, there was a span of 16 bases. This CDR3 is 13 amino acids long. Germline V gene lookup returns CDR1 GTSNPN and CDR2 SVGIG (reference sequence). CDR3 nucleotide sequence: TGTGCCTGGAACGATTCTCCGCAGGGTGAGCAGTTCTTC. Its protein is CAWNDSPQGEQFF.

This clonotype showed up just a few times. The V gene is TRBV4-1, the J gene TRBJ1-6; D not resolved. CDR1 MGHRA and CDR2 YSYEKL come from the germline V gene. CDR3 length: 12 residues. V was pared by 1 base and J by 13 bases, with 8 bases between. CDR3 nucleotides: TGCGCCAGCAGCCAAGTCCGGGGTCCCCTCCACTTT. Translation: CASSQVRGPLHF.

In its sample, this clonotype was seen many times. The chain couples TRBV29-1 to TRBJ2-7; TRBD2 matches at 9 bases. Per germline, CDR1 SQVTM and CDR2 ANQGSEA. Trimming cost V 5 bases and J 4 bases; bases outside gene matches: 18. The CDR3 is 17 residues long. The CDR3 region is CSVYQVIRTSARYEQYF. CDR3 coding DNA: TGCAGCGTTTATCAGGTGATTCGGACTAGCGCCCGATACGAGCAGTACTTC.

In this sample, this clonotype turned up many times. V gene TRBV29-1 combines with J gene TRBJ2-3; D possibly corresponds to TRBD2 (5 bases). The CDR3 spans 11 residues. Per germline, CDR1 SQVTM and CDR2 ANQGSEA. V was shortened by 4 bases and J by 5 bases, with 7 bases between the two germline ends. The CDR3 DNA sequence: TGCAGCGTTGTACGGGGAGATACGCAGTATTTT. It is translated as CSVVRGDTQYF.

This clonotype was observed many times. This rearrangement joins TRBV10-3 to TRBJ2-1, with 12 bases fitting TRBD2. Germline assignment: CDR1 ENHRY and CDR2 SYGVKD. The junction had 0 bases not matched to a gene; V was cut back by 4 bases and J by 5 bases. This CDR3 comprises 14 residues. The chain's CDR3 is CAISGTSGDNEQFF. As DNA, the CDR3 is TGTGCCATCAGTGGGACTAGCGGGGACAATGAGCAGTTCTTC.

J is TRBJ2-3 and V is TRBV11-2; D uncertain. V was cut by 3 bases and J by 4 bases, with 14 bases left in between. The CDR3 has 15 residues. Germline values: CDR1 SGHAT, CDR2 FQNNGV. DNA for the CDR3: TGTGCCAGCAGCTTTTTCTCAGATGCTCCAGATACGCAGTATTTT. Amino acid sequence: CASSFFSDAPDTQYF. The full variable domain, rest sourced from reference TRBV11-2 and TRBJ2-3, is EAGVAQSPRYKIIEKRQSVAFWCNPISGHATLYWYQQILGQGPKLLIQFQNNGVVDDSQLPKDRFSAERLKGVDSTLKIQPAKLEDSAVYLCASSFFSDAPDTQYFGPGTRLTVL.

This clonotype was recorded many times. The J gene is TRBJ2-3, the V gene TRBV5-1; 7 bases line up with TRBD2. With V trimmed by 3 bases and J by 5 bases, 6 bases remained unmatched. The germline CDR1 and CDR2 sequences are SGHRS and YFSETQ. CDR3 length equals 14 residues. The CDR3 nucleotides are TGCGCCAGCAGCTCCATGACTAGCCAAGATACGCAGTATTTT. Amino acids: CASSSMTSQDTQYF.

This chain links TRBV6-1 with TRBJ2-1, with TRBD2 matching 8 bases. Looked up from germline, CDR1 is MNHNS and CDR2 is SASEGT. CDR3 size: 15 residues. V shed 3 bases, J shed 3 bases, and the junction held 4 bases outside the gene matches. The CDR3 sequence: CASSDALAGYNEQFF. The DNA for the CDR3 is TGTGCCAGCAGTGATGCGCTAGCGGGCTACAATGAGCAGTTCTTC.

Only a few counts were recorded for this clonotype. This chain connects TRBV4-1 to TRBJ2-3; no clear D gene. Trimming stripped 0 bases from V and 5 bases from J, with 9 bases between. This CDR3 is 14 amino acids long. Germline CDR1 MGHRA, CDR2 YSYEKL. Here the CDR3 reads CASSQDGWGDTQYF. The CDR3 coding sequence is TGCGCCAGCAGCCAAGATGGGTGGGGAGATACGCAGTATTTT.

In its sample, this clonotype was seen a few times. The V and J genes are TRBV2 and TRBJ2-5; tentatively, D is TRBD2 (6 bases). Germline V CDR1 and CDR2: SNHLY, FYNNEI. V lost 7 bases and J lost 9, with 24 bases in between. The CDR3 is made up of 15 amino acids. The CDR3 is CASIDSGTKRMAQYF. As DNA, the CDR3 is TGTGCCAGCATCGATAGCGGCACGAAGAGGATGGCCCAGTACTTC.

This clonotype was recorded a few times. J is TRBJ2-1 and V is TRBV25-1, with 8 bases that match TRBD2. The germline CDR1 and CDR2 sequences are MGHDK and SYGVNS. The trim removed 3 bases at V and 1 base at J, leaving 5 bases unmatched. There are 16 residues in the CDR3. As DNA, the CDR3 is TGTGCCAGCAGTGACGGCGGGAGGAGATCCTACAATGAGCAGTTCTTC. Translating gives CASSDGGRRSYNEQFF.

The rearrangement links TRBV2 to TRBJ2-1; TRBD2 aligns across 13 bases. Germline assignment: CDR1 SNHLY and CDR2 FYNNEI. The CDR3 extends over 15 amino acids. V trimming: 3 bases; J trimming: 6 bases; junction bases outside the gene matches: 2. The CDR3: CASSEWTSGGNEQFF. As DNA, the CDR3 is TGTGCCAGCAGTGAGTGGACTAGCGGGGGCAATGAGCAGTTCTTC.

This clonotype showed up just a few times. This CDR3 is CASSFSGTPNTGELFF. CDR3 DNA: TGTGCCAGCAGTTTTTCCGGGACTCCGAACACCGGGGAGCTGTTTTTT. This chain connects TRBV6-5 to TRBJ2-2; TRBD2 is a possible D gene (6 bases). The CDR3 length is 16 residues. V lost 4 bases, J lost 0 bases, and 12 bases lay in between. CDR1 is MNHEY, CDR2 SVGAGI, per germline.

The chain has TRBV29-1 and TRBJ2-1, with TRBD2 as a possible D gene (5 bases). The V end lost 6 bases, the J end lost 7 bases, and 10 bases lay between the germline ends. Germline CDR1 reads SQVTM; CDR2 reads ANQGSEA. This CDR3 comprises 11 residues. CDR3 region: CSVSRGNEQFF. CDR3 sequence (DNA): TGCAGCGTGTCCCGGGGTAATGAGCAGTTCTTC.

The sample holds a few counts of this clonotype. The chain links TRBV13 to TRBJ2-3; 9 positions agree with TRBD2. Per germline, CDR1 PRHDT and CDR2 FYEKMQ (reference sequence). Trimming took 5 bases from V and 2 from J; bases not matched to a gene: 14. The CDR3 runs to 18 residues. DNA of the CDR3: TGTGCCAGCAGCACACCATACAATAGCGGGAGCCCCACAGATACGCAGTATTTT. Protein sequence: CASSTPYNSGSPTDTQYF.